The count of the clone carrying this T cell receptor beta chain is one. Here immunoSEQ multiplex PCR was the method, and the copy in TCRdb shows in-frame clones only, minus some. The data show approximately 96,000 clones, around 92% seen once. In germline, CDR1 is SGHTA, CDR2 FQGNSA. This CDR3 spans 13 amino acids. With 3 bases removed from V and 4 bases from J, the gap between germline ends came to 7 bases. The sample comes from a study of T cell changes during pregnancy in multiple sclerosis. Source: peripheral blood, taken after pregnancy. This clonotype originated in a female donor in good health, enrolled as a control in a pregnancy study. The chain carries TRBV7-2 and TRBJ1-5, with D hard to call. The DNA for the CDR3 is TGTGCCAGCAGCTTTTACTCGAATCAGCCCCAGCATTTT. Translation: CASSFYSNQPQHF. The full variable domain, with the rest looked up from reference TRBV7-2 and TRBJ1-5, is GAGVSQSPSNKVTEKGKDVELRCDPISGHTALYWYRQSLGQGLEFLIYFQGNSAPDKSGLPSDRFSAERTGGSVSTLTIQRTQQEDSAVYLCASSFYSNQPQHFGDGTRLSIL.